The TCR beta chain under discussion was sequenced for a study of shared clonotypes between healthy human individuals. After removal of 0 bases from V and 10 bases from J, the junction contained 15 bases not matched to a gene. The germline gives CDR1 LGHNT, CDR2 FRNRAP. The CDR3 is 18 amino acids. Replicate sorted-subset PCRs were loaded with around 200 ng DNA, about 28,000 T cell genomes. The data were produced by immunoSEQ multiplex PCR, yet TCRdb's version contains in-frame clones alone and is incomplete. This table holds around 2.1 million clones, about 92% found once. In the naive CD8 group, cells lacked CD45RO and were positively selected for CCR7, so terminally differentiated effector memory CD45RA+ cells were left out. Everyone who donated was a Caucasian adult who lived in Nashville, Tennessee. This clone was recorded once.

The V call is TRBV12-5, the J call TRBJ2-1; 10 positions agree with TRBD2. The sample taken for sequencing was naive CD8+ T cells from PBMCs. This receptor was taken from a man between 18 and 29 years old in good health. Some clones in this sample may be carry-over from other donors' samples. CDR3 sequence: CASGLVNLASGSPREQFF. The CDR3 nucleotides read TGTGCTAGTGGTTTGGTAAATTTGGCTAGCGGGAGCCCCAGGGAGCAGTTCTTC.